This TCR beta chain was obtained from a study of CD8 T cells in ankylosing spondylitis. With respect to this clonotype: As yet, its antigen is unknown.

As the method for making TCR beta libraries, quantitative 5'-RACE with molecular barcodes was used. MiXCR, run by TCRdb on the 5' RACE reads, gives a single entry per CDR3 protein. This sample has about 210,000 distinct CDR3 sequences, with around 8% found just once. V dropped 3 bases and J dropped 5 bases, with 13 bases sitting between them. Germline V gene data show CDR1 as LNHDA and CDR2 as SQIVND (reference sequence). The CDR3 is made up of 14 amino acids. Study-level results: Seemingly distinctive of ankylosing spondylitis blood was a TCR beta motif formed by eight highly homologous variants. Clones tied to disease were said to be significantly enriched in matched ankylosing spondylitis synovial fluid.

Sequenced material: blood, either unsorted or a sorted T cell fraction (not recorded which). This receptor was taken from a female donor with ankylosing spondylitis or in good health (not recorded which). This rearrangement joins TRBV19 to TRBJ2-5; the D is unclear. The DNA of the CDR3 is TGTGCCAGTAGTATCCAGGACCGCCAGGAGACCCAGTACTTC. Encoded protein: CASSIQDRQETQYF.